The 29 T cell receptor beta chains listed next were all sequenced from one sample in a study of CD4+ T cells in melanoma. Assay used: immunoSEQ multiplex PCR; TCRdb lists only in-frame clones, some missing. This sample has approximately 9,500 clones; 55% to 75% occur once, and the top ten carry 24%. What was sequenced was cells from a culture (not recorded whether cultured in vitro). All receptors derive from a human donor with melanoma.

This chain joins TRBV5-1 and TRBJ1-1; 8 bases are shared with TRBD1. The CDR3 loop spans 14 amino acids. J gave up 1 base and V 1 base, and 0 bases lay outside the gene matches. Germline loops: CDR1 SGHRS, CDR2 YFSETQ. CDR3 sequence reads: CASSLTGGNTEAFF. As DNA, the CDR3 is TGCGCCAGCAGCTTGACAGGGGGGAACACTGAAGCTTTCTTT.

The chain couples TRBV2 to TRBJ2-1; no clear D gene. CDR1 is SNHLY, CDR2 FYNNEI, per germline. V was shortened by 7 bases and J by 0 bases, with 10 bases between the two germline ends. CDR3 length: 14 residues. CDR3 DNA sequence: TGTGCCAGCATACGTCCCAGCTCCTACAATGAGCAGTTCTTC. Its translation is CASIRPSSYNEQFF.

The CDR3 coding sequence is TGCGCCAGCAGCTTGGAGGGGGGACCAGATACGCAGTATTTT. As protein: CASSLEGGPDTQYF. The V and J genes are TRBV5-1 and TRBJ2-3; either TRBD1 or TRBD2 may supply D (6 bases each). CDR1 is SGHRS, CDR2 YFSETQ, per germline. This CDR3 has 14 amino acids. The germline V and J ends were trimmed by 0 bases and 4 bases, with 9 bases remaining between them. Variable domain in full (rest from reference TRBV5-1 and TRBJ2-3): KAGVTQTPRYLIKTRGQQVTLSCSPISGHRSVSWYQQTPGQGLQFLFEYFSETQRNKGNFPGRFSGRQFSNSRSEMNVSTLELGDSALYLCASSLEGGPDTQYFGPGTRLTVL.

This clone came up a few times. CDR3 nucleotides: TGCAGCGTTGAAGCACAGACGGAGACCCAGTACTTC. Amino acids: CSVEAQTETQYF. The chain employs TRBV29-1 and TRBJ2-5, with no clear D. The CDR3 is made up of 12 amino acids. Deletions cut 1 base from V and 5 bases from J, with 8 bases between. CDR1 is SQVTM, CDR2 ANQGSEA, per germline.

This chain joins TRBV5-1 and TRBJ2-7; 7 bases agree with TRBD1. V dropped 4 bases and J dropped 4; count of bases not matched to a gene: 8. Germline V gene lookup returns CDR1 SGHRS and CDR2 YFSETQ. This CDR3 has 14 residues. CDR3 sequence (DNA): TGCGCCAGCAGCCTTGAGGGGGCAAGATACGAGCAGTACTTC. The encoded protein is CASSLEGARYEQYF.

This clone was recorded a few times. The J gene is TRBJ2-7, the V gene TRBV11-1; no clear D gene. Trimming left V 2 bases short and J 0 bases short, with 8 bases between. The germline gives CDR1 SGHAT, CDR2 FQDESV (reference sequence). The CDR3 length is 14 residues. The chain's CDR3 is CASSLRLDSYEQYF. CDR3 coding DNA: TGTGCCAGCAGCTTAAGACTTGACTCCTACGAGCAGTACTTC.

The chain has TRBV4-1 and TRBJ2-3; D possibly corresponds to TRBD2 (5 bases). From germline, CDR1 is MGHRA and CDR2 YSYEKL. V lost 1 base and J 2 bases, leaving 16 bases between the germline ends. CDR3 length: 17 amino acids. CDR3 protein: CASSQGMTRRVTDTQYF. In DNA form, the CDR3 reads TGCGCCAGCAGCCAAGGAATGACCCGGCGGGTCACAGATACGCAGTATTTT.

This chain joins TRBV6-5 and TRBJ2-2; TRBD2 matches at 9 bases. Germline V gives CDR1 MNHEY, CDR2 SVGAGI. The junction had 4 bases not matched to a gene; V was cut back by 7 bases and J by 4 bases. The CDR3 contains 14 residues. The CDR3 spells CASTLAGSTGELFF. CDR3 in DNA: TGTGCCAGCACCCTAGCGGGGAGCACCGGGGAGCTGTTTTTT.

The chain employs TRBV4-2 and TRBJ1-5; D gene unclear. V lost 5 bases and J lost 6, with 11 bases in between. This CDR3 region has 13 residues. The germline CDR1 and CDR2 sequences are LGHNA and YNFKEQ. This chain's CDR3 is CASSLGSGQPQHF. Here the CDR3 DNA reads TGTGCCAGCAGCTTAGGGAGTGGTCAGCCCCAGCATTTT.

This clone was detected only a few times. V gene TRBV2 combines with J gene TRBJ2-2; 7 bases are shared with TRBD2. V shed 5 bases and J 2 bases; nucleotides not matched to a gene: 8. The CDR3 runs to 16 residues. Per the germline V gene, CDR1 is SNHLY and CDR2 is FYNNEI. CDR3 loop: CASSPKRLANTGELFF. CDR3 nucleotides: TGTGCCAGCAGTCCGAAAAGACTAGCTAACACCGGGGAGCTGTTTTTT.

This clone showed up just a few times. The CDR3 DNA follows: TGTGCCAGCAGTGAAAACCTTAGGGGAGGAACTGAAGCTTTCTTT. This codes for CASSENLRGGTEAFF. The chain carries TRBV6-1 and TRBJ1-1, with D tentatively TRBD1 (5 bases). Trimming stripped 2 bases from V and 5 bases from J, with 15 bases between. Germline V gene sequence: CDR1 MNHNS, CDR2 SASEGT. This CDR3 is 15 amino acids long.

V and J are TRBV19 and TRBJ2-3; D is undetermined. Germline lookup yields CDR1 LNHDA and CDR2 SQIVND (reference sequence). There are 14 residues in the CDR3. Trimming removed 7 bases from V and 2 bases from J, with 13 bases in between. The CDR3 coding sequence is TGTGCCAGTAAAGTCGGTGTTAACACAGATACGCAGTATTTT. It specifies CASKVGVNTDTQYF.

The chain links TRBV19 to TRBJ1-6; D is unresolved. The CDR3 extends over 13 amino acids. Per the germline V gene, CDR1 is LNHDA and CDR2 is SQIVND (reference sequence). Deletions cut 4 bases from V and 10 bases from J, with 11 bases between. The CDR3 DNA reads as TGTGCCAGTAGTAGTGGACCTTTATCACCCCTCCACTTT. Encoded protein: CASSSGPLSPLHF.

The chain links TRBV5-1 to TRBJ2-1, with a tentative D call TRBD2 (5 bases). Trimming shortened V by 0 bases and J by 6 bases, and 13 bases separated the two germline ends. Germline CDR1 is SGHRS and CDR2 is YFSETQ. The CDR3 is 15 residues long. This CDR3 is CASSLGSGRVNEQFF. The CDR3 DNA reads as TGCGCCAGCAGCTTGGGTTCTGGGCGGGTCAATGAGCAGTTCTTC.

This chain uses TRBV30 with TRBJ2-5; D gene ambiguous. Germline CDR1 reads GTSNPN; CDR2 reads SVGIG (reference sequence). Trimming took off 0 bases at V and 4 bases at J, with 9 bases between the two ends. The CDR3 extends over 13 amino acids. CDR3 DNA sequence: TGTGCCTGGAGTGTAGGTGGTGGAGAGACCCAGTACTTC. Encoded protein: CAWSVGGGETQYF.

V gene TRBV5-1 combines with J gene TRBJ2-3; 7 bases align to TRBD2. Germline CDR1 and CDR2: SGHRS and YFSETQ. The CDR3 runs 15 residues. Trimming cost V 0 bases and J 2 bases; bases outside gene matches: 3. In nucleotides, the CDR3 is TGCGCCAGCAGCTTGGGGGGGGGAGACACAGATACGCAGTATTTT. It is translated as CASSLGGGDTDTQYF.

This clone was counted a few times. The gene calls are TRBV19 and TRBJ2-1; maybe TRBD1 (6 bases). V lost 6 bases and J 10 bases, leaving 19 bases between the germline ends. Looked up from germline, CDR1 is LNHDA and CDR2 is SQIVND (reference sequence). The CDR3 runs 14 residues. The CDR3, as DNA: TGTGCCAGTAGCATTTGGACTGGGGGCGTAGAGCAGTTCTTC. This gives the protein CASSIWTGGVEQFF.

The chain carries TRBV27 and TRBJ2-1, with TRBD2 identical over 8 bases. Germline CDR1 and CDR2: MNHEY and SMNVEV (reference sequence). CDR3 length equals 14 residues. V shed 7 bases and J 4 bases; nucleotides not matched to a gene: 6. The CDR3 DNA is TGTGCCAGCACGAGGCGGGGGGAATACAATGAGCAGTTCTTC. Protein sequence: CASTRRGEYNEQFF.

This clone was picked up one time. The chain couples TRBV7-2 to TRBJ2-5; 7 nucleotides match TRBD2. The CDR3 length is 17 residues. Unmatched junction bases numbered 13, after V lost 1 base and J lost 5 bases. The germline V gene has CDR1 SGHTA and CDR2 FQGNSA. In nucleotides, the CDR3 is TGTGCCAGCAGCTTAGAGCGGGGCCGGAGTTCGGGGGAGACCCAGTACTTC. This gives the protein CASSLERGRSSGETQYF.

The V and J genes are TRBV10-2 and TRBJ1-1; tentatively, D is TRBD1 (6 bases). Trimming stripped 6 bases from V and 4 bases from J, with 12 bases between. The germline gives CDR1 WSHSY, CDR2 SAAADI. There are 13 residues in the CDR3. CDR3 coding DNA: TGCGCCAGCAGGGAAAGACAGGTCACTGAAGCTTTCTTT. Its protein product is CASRERQVTEAFF.

The chain joins TRBV10-3 to TRBJ1-4; D is undetermined. V was cut by 4 bases and J by 0 bases, with 12 bases left in between. Germline CDR1 ENHRY, CDR2 SYGVKD. The CDR3 runs to 16 residues. Here the CDR3 reads CAISVRQLATNEKLFF. For the CDR3, the DNA is TGTGCCATCAGTGTGAGACAACTTGCAACTAATGAAAAACTGTTTTTT.

This chain joins TRBV4-1 and TRBJ2-3; the D is unclear. Trimming took off 4 bases at V and 1 base at J, with 15 bases between the two ends. The germline CDR1 and CDR2 sequences are MGHRA and YSYEKL. This CDR3 spans 16 amino acids. CDR3 nucleotide sequence: TGCGCCAGCAGCCGACTCCCAAGCTGGGGCACAGATACGCAGTATTTT. Its translation: CASSRLPSWGTDTQYF.

A few counts support this clone. The chain couples TRBV7-9 to TRBJ1-2, with a possible D match to TRBD1 (5 bases). The CDR3 runs to 18 residues. V dropped 5 bases and J dropped 4 bases, with 26 bases sitting between them. Germline assignment: CDR1 SEHNR and CDR2 FQNEAQ (reference sequence). The CDR3 region has the DNA TGTGCCAGCAGCAGCTATCAGGACTCCTGGGGGGGATCCTATGGCTACACCTTC. This encodes CASSSYQDSWGGSYGYTF.

This chain uses TRBV7-3 with TRBJ2-1; 9 nucleotides line up with TRBD1. Germline V gives CDR1 SGHTA, CDR2 FQGTGA. V was clipped by 4 bases and J by 9 bases; unmatched bases: 4. The CDR3 sequence is 13 residues long. The CDR3 region is CASSSGTGSEQFF. As DNA, the CDR3 is TGTGCCAGCAGCTCCGGGACAGGGAGTGAGCAGTTCTTC.

The V gene is TRBV28, the J gene TRBJ1-1; 8 bases line up with TRBD1. J was trimmed by 8 bases and V by 3 bases; bases with no gene match: 5. Germline V gene data show CDR1 as MDHEN and CDR2 as SYDVKM. This CDR3 has 13 residues. The DNA for the CDR3 is TGTGCCAGCAGTTTGGGGAGGGACAGGGAAGCTTTCTTT. Its translation: CASSLGRDREAFF.

The chain recombines TRBV30 with TRBJ2-7; 10 bases are a match to TRBD1. The CDR3 length is 16 residues. After removal of 8 bases from V and 2 bases from J, the junction contained 15 bases not matched to a gene. Germline V gene sequence: CDR1 GTSNPN, CDR2 SVGIG (reference sequence). The CDR3 protein is CARPRDRDRGTYEQYF. CDR3 coding DNA: TGTGCCCGACCCAGGGACCGGGACAGGGGAACCTACGAGCAGTACTTC.

This clone showed up just a few times. This sequence joins TRBV10-1 and TRBJ1-1; 8 nucleotides match TRBD1. Germline loops: CDR1 WNHNN, CDR2 SYGVQD (reference sequence). Trimming removed 3 bases from V and 5 bases from J; junction bases left unmatched: 8. The CDR3 has 15 amino acids. CDR3 region: CASSDPGTGKTEAFF. As DNA, the CDR3 is TGCGCCAGCAGTGACCCCGGGACAGGAAAGACTGAAGCTTTCTTT.

A few counts support this clone. The chain employs TRBV7-9 and TRBJ1-2; 7 bases line up with TRBD1. The J segment lost 4 bases and the V segment lost 10 bases, leaving 12 bases of the junction unmatched. Germline CDR1 and CDR2: SEHNR and FQNEAQ (reference sequence). This CDR3 is 14 amino acids long. CDR3 coding DNA: TGTGCCACCCTGCAAACAGGGGAATCCTATGGCTACACCTTC. Encoded protein: CATLQTGESYGYTF.

This clone has more than one count but fewer than ten. The V gene is TRBV7-9, the J gene TRBJ1-1; D perhaps matches TRBD1 (5 bases). From germline, CDR1 is SEHNR and CDR2 FQNEAQ (reference sequence). The CDR3 is 14 amino acids. Trimming left V 1 base short and J 1 base short, with 7 bases between. CDR3: CASSLGGGNTEAFF. CDR3 DNA sequence: TGTGCCAGCAGCTTAGGCGGGGGGAACACTGAAGCTTTCTTT.